This TCR beta chain was recorded in a study of vaccination effects on CD4 cells after COVID-19. Study-level points and caveats: After vaccination, at late timepoints, clones induced by infection and by vaccine contracted markedly.

The germline CDR1 and CDR2 sequences are SGHAT and FQNNGV. Trimming left V 2 bases short and J 2 bases short, with 9 bases between. The CDR3 contains 14 residues. Data came from immunoSEQ multiplex PCR; TCRdb stores just in-frame clones and leaves some out. The sample carries tens of thousands of clones, 60% to 75% recorded once. ViraFEST assay sequencing came after antigen-specific CD4+ T cells were expanded with viral peptide pools. Once cultured for around 11 days, the cells underwent separation to obtain CD4+ T cells. The vaccine recipients had no prior SARS-CoV-2 infection, with negative nucleocapsid antibodies. The sample holds a few counts of this clone. Its antigen is currently unknown.

This clonotype was sampled from a human donor who received a COVID-19 vaccine. Sequencing used CD4+ T cells from PBMCs cultured with HCoV-OC43 spike peptides, obtained before COVID-19 vaccination. Subset described: HCoV-OC43 spike overlapping peptide pool stimulation. The chain has TRBV11-2 and TRBJ1-2; perhaps TRBD1 as D (5 bases). The CDR3 spells CASSLTGPNYGYTF. For the CDR3, the DNA is TGTGCCAGCAGCTTAACAGGACCCAACTATGGCTACACCTTC.